The rows below give T cell receptor beta chains drawn from one sample of a study of cytomegalovirus exposure and HLA in healthy donors. The method was immunoSEQ multiplex PCR; TCRdb's version includes in-frame clones alone and lacks a portion of them. The table shows about 86,000 clones, with roughly 78% occurring only once. The specimen sequenced was PBMCs. The receptors derive from a male donor in good health and CMV-seropositive. CDR3s include the opening cysteine and the closing phenylalanine or tryptophan. Each record gives: clone size, D gene, V gene, J gene, CDR3 protein, CDR3 DNA. The D gene is left open where the match is weak. A clone size is listed for some rows: how often the clone was seen (once, few, many), or a class if it is expanded.

>once|TRBD2|TRBV15|TRBJ2-7
CATSRDLGGRRNEQYF
TGTGCCACCAGCAGAGATCTAGGCGGGAGAAGGAACGAGCAGTACTTC
>NA|TRBD2|TRBV7-3|TRBJ2-1
CASSPRLVAGADEQFF
TGTGCCAGCAGCCCCCGGTTAGTAGCGGGAGCGGATGAGCAGTTCTTC
>NA|TRBD1|TRBV2|TRBJ1-2
CASSLEVGTAYGYTF
TGTGCCAGCAGTTTGGAGGTCGGGACAGCCTATGGCTACACCTTC
>NA|NA|TRBV30|TRBJ2-2
CAWSTADTGELFF
TGTGCCTGGAGTACAGCAGACACCGGGGAGCTGTTTTTT
>few|TRBD1|TRBV2|TRBJ2-7
CASSRDRAYEQYF
TGTGCCAGCAGTCGGGACAGAGCCTACGAGCAGTACTTC
>NA|NA|TRBV7-9|TRBJ2-1
CASSLAIRESDWFF
TGTGCCAGCAGCTTAGCTATCCGGGAGAGTGACTGGTTCTTC
>once|NA|TRBV28|TRBJ1-5
CASSLGSQPQHF
TGTGCCAGCAGCCTGGGTAGCCAGCCCCAGCATTTT
>NA|TRBD2|TRBV27|TRBJ2-3
CASSPSPAGTSGRFGTDTQYF
TGTGCCAGCAGTCCCTCCCCAGCCGGGACTAGCGGGAGGTTTGGCACAGATACGCAGTATTTT
>NA|TRBD1|TRBV12-5|TRBJ2-1
CASGLVPGDRGKFF
TGTGCTAGTGGTTTGGTTCCGGGGGACAGGGGTAAGTTCTTC
>NA|TRBD1|TRBV5-6|TRBJ2-5
CASSSPPQGPGQETQYF
TGTGCCAGCAGCAGCCCCCCACAGGGGCCGGGCCAAGAGACCCAGTACTTC
>few|TRBD1|TRBV6-1|TRBJ1-5
CASSALGRGQGQPQHF
TGTGCCAGCAGTGCGTTGGGCAGGGGGCAGGGACAGCCCCAGCATTTT
>NA|NA|TRBV4-2|TRBJ1-5
CASSQAGGGQPQHF
TGTGCCAGCAGCCAAGCAGGCGGAGGTCAGCCCCAGCATTTT
>NA|TRBD2|TRBV7-8|TRBJ2-7
CASSFLAGSYEQYF
TGTGCCAGCAGCTTTCTAGCGGGATCTTACGAGCAGTACTTC
>NA|NA|TRBV28|TRBJ1-2
CASSLRGRGEGYTF
TGTGCCAGCAGTTTACGGGGGAGAGGGGAGGGCTACACCTTC
>NA|TRBD2|TRBV10-3|TRBJ2-2
CAGCSGLNTGELFF
TGTGCCGGATGTAGCGGGCTGAACACCGGGGAGCTGTTTTTT
>NA|NA|TRBV29-1|TRBJ2-7
CSVLSPYNSYEQYF
TGCAGCGTATTGAGTCCTTATAATAGCTACGAGCAGTACTTC
>NA|TRBD1|TRBV18|TRBJ2-7
CASSPDRGFYEQYF
TGTGCCAGCTCCCCCGACAGGGGGTTCTACGAGCAGTACTTC
>NA|NA|TRBV4-3|TRBJ1-4
CASSRLDDGGNEKLFF
TGCGCCAGCAGCCGGTTGGATGATGGGGGGAATGAAAAACTGTTTTTT
>NA|TRBD1|TRBV28|TRBJ1-4
CASSLTGGDEKLFF
TGTGCCAGCAGCCTGACAGGGGGCGATGAAAAACTGTTTTTT
>NA|TRBD2|TRBV6-6|TRBJ2-5
CASTKTGLSQETQYF
TGTGCCAGCACCAAAACGGGACTATCCCAAGAGACCCAGTACTTC